Below, 16 T cell receptor beta chains from the same sample are listed, as sequenced in a study of molecular identifiers for immune sequencing clone quantification. Each CDR3 protein gets one entry after TCRdb re-called the PCR reads with MiXCR. Counted here are 97,000 or so distinct CDR3 sequences, about 35% occurring once; the ten biggest clones make up less than 10%. Sequenced: naive CD8+ T cells from blood, with Jurkat cell RNA spiked in. Documented subset: FACS-sorted CD8+CD4-CCR7+CD45RA+ naive T cells. These receptors originate from a human donor in good health. Some libraries in this study had Jurkat cell RNA spiked in.

This clonotype was recorded many times. The V call is TRBV9, the J call TRBJ2-3; a weak D match, TRBD2 (5 bases). The V end was cut by 2 bases, the J end by 1 base, with 5 bases between. The germline V gene has CDR1 SGDLS and CDR2 YYNGEE. The CDR3 spans 13 residues. CDR3 coding DNA: TGTGCCAGCAGCGTCGGGGGCACAGATACGCAGTATTTT. Protein sequence: CASSVGGTDTQYF. Complete variable domain (other parts from reference TRBV9 and TRBJ2-3): DSGVTQTPKHLITATGQRVTLRCSPRSGDLSVYWYQQSLDQGLQFLIQYYNGEERAKGNILERFSAQQFPDLHSELNLSSLELGDSALYFCASSVGGTDTQYFGPGTRLTVL.

Only a few counts were recorded for this clonotype. The J gene is TRBJ1-2, the V gene TRBV9; D is uncertain. CDR1 SGDLS and CDR2 YYNGEE come from the germline V gene. The V end lost 0 bases, the J end lost 3 bases, and 6 bases lay between the germline ends. The CDR3 extends over 13 amino acids. The CDR3 sequence: CASSVGRHYGYTF. CDR3 in DNA: TGTGCCAGCAGCGTAGGAAGACACTATGGCTACACCTTC.

The rearrangement joins TRBV10-3 to TRBJ2-7; a possible D gene is TRBD2 (6 bases). The CDR3 runs 13 residues. Trimming pared 2 bases from V and 3 bases from J, leaving 8 bases between. Germline V lookup: CDR1 ENHRY, CDR2 SYGVKD. The CDR3 spells CAISEDSGYEQYF. CDR3 sequence (DNA): TGTGCCATCAGTGAGGATAGCGGCTACGAGCAGTACTTC.

A note on this clonotype: A much more abundant neighbour one base away suggests this may be a read error. This chain uses TRBV28 with TRBJ2-2; 7 nucleotides align to TRBD1. The trim removed 3 bases at V and 3 bases at J, leaving 10 bases unmatched. In germline, CDR1 is MDHEN, CDR2 SYDVKM. This CDR3 is built from 17 residues. CDR3 loop: CASSFVPSDRDTGELFF. In DNA, the CDR3 is TGTGCCAGCAGTTTTGTTCCCAGTGACAGGGACACCGGGGAGCTGTTTTTT.

This clonotype was picked up a small number of times. This chain links TRBV28 with TRBJ2-3; D tentatively reads TRBD1 or TRBD2 (6 bases each). This CDR3 region has 15 residues. Trimming cost V 10 bases and J 2 bases, with 19 bases left between them. The germline CDR1 and CDR2 sequences are MDHEN and SYDVKM. The CDR3 reads CATTPGARITDTQYF. In DNA, the CDR3 is TGTGCCACCACCCCGGGGGCGCGTATCACAGATACGCAGTATTTT.

This clonotype was seen only once. Since a much larger clone is just one base distant, this may be a read error. The chain uses TRBV20-1 and TRBJ1-6; 9 bases are a match to TRBD1. Germline V gives CDR1 DFQATT, CDR2 SNEGSKA (reference sequence). CDR3 length equals 15 residues. V shed 6 bases, J shed 7 bases, and the junction held 10 bases outside the gene matches. The CDR3 loop is CSAGQGLIPNSPLHF. The CDR3 region has the DNA TGCAGTGCGGGACAGGGTCTGATCCCGAATTCACCCCTCCACTTT.

This clonotype was observed once. This may be a read error, as it is one base from a much larger clone. CDR3 amino acids: CASSQPSGSTYEQYF. The CDR3, as DNA: TGTGCCAGCAGCCAACCTAGCGGGAGTACCTACGAGCAGTACTTC. The rearrangement joins TRBV7-8 to TRBJ2-7, with 10 bases aligning to TRBD2. The germline V gene encodes CDR1 SGHVS and CDR2 FQNEAQ. Unmatched junction bases numbered 6, after V lost 5 bases and J lost 2 bases. There are 15 residues in the CDR3.

This clonotype was seen a handful of times. The chain is built from TRBV6-6 and TRBJ2-2; D gene ambiguous. CDR1 and CDR2 from the germline V gene are MNHNY and SVGAGI (reference sequence). This CDR3 is built from 16 residues. V dropped 2 bases and J dropped 1 base, with 11 bases sitting between them. The CDR3 spells CASSYHTGENTGELFF. In DNA form, the CDR3 reads TGTGCCAGCAGTTACCATACTGGAGAGAACACCGGGGAGCTGTTTTTT.

J is TRBJ2-7 and V is TRBV6-6; 10 bases map to TRBD2. The germline gives CDR1 MNHNY, CDR2 SVGAGI (reference sequence). The CDR3 sequence is 16 residues long. The V segment lost 6 bases and the J segment 2 bases; nucleotides outside the gene matches: 10. The DNA of the CDR3 is TGTGCCAGCAGCACCCGGAGGACTAGCGGCACCTACGAGCAGTACTTC. Translated: CASSTRRTSGTYEQYF.

This clonotype was picked up many times. This chain joins TRBV6-5 and TRBJ2-7, with 8 bases lining up with TRBD2. Germline CDR1 is MNHEY and CDR2 is SVGAGI. The V gene end was trimmed by 0 bases and the J gene end by 2 bases; junction bases not matched to a gene: 0. The CDR3 is 14 amino acids. The CDR3 spells CASSYSGLAYEQYF. The DNA of the CDR3 is TGTGCCAGCAGTTACTCGGGACTAGCCTACGAGCAGTACTTC.

This clonotype appeared once. V usage is TRBV6-5 and J usage is TRBJ1-1; D not certain. This CDR3 is built from 12 residues. Trimming stripped 6 bases from V and 11 bases from J, with 16 bases between. CDR1 and CDR2 (germline): MNHEY, SVGAGI. The chain's CDR3 is CASSLAGYVAFF. In DNA form, the CDR3 reads TGTGCCAGCAGCTTAGCAGGTTATGTGGCTTTCTTT.

This clonotype was observed many times. The chain is built from TRBV5-1 and TRBJ1-5; 8 bases are a match to TRBD1. After removal of 3 bases from V and 2 bases from J, the junction contained 10 bases not matched to a gene. The germline CDR1 and CDR2 sequences are SGHRS and YFSETQ. The CDR3 extends over 17 amino acids. The CDR3 DNA reads as TGCGCCAGCAGCTCTAGTGACAGGGGTTTTCGCAATCAGCCCCAGCATTTT. It specifies CASSSSDRGFRNQPQHF.

This clonotype was detected many times. The chain couples TRBV28 to TRBJ2-3; 7 positions agree with TRBD2. This CDR3 region has 14 residues. Germline trimming cut 3 bases from V and 6 bases from J; bases unmatched to any gene: 6. The germline V gene encodes CDR1 MDHEN and CDR2 SYDVKM. CDR3 in amino acids: CASSFRGRADTQYF. The CDR3 DNA follows: TGTGCCAGCAGTTTTCGAGGGAGGGCGGATACGCAGTATTTT.

Only a few counts were recorded for this clonotype. The chain is built from TRBV12-3 or TRBV12-4 and TRBJ2-7; 13 nucleotides match TRBD2. The CDR3 runs to 18 residues. Germline trimming cut 4 bases from V and 5 bases from J; bases unmatched to any gene: 14. The CDR3 nucleotides are TGTGCCAGCAGTTCACCCGGGACTAGCGGGACCCCATGGGACGAGCAGTACTTC. It translates to CASSSPGTSGTPWDEQYF.

The genes are TRBV7-9 and TRBJ1-4; maybe TRBD1 (5 bases). The CDR3 is 15 amino acids. V was clipped by 3 bases and J by 0 bases, with 8 bases between them. Germline CDR1 is SEHNR and CDR2 is FQNEAQ (reference sequence). CDR3 region: CASSFGTATNEKLFF. CDR3 DNA: TGTGCCAGCAGCTTTGGGACCGCAACTAATGAAAAACTGTTTTTT. The full variable domain, rest sourced from reference TRBV7-9 and TRBJ1-4, is DTGVSQNPRHKITKRGQNVTFRCDPISEHNRLYWYRQTLGQGPEFLTYFQNEAQLEKSRLLSDRFSAERPKGSFSTLEIQRTEQGDSAMYLCASSFGTATNEKLFFGSGTQLSVL.

Note on this clonotype: One end of the junction varies from germline; a read error may be responsible. The rearrangement uses TRBV5-4 and TRBJ1-2, with 8 positions matching TRBD1. Germline assignment: CDR1 SGHNT and CDR2 YYREEE (reference sequence). This CDR3 contains 14 residues. As DNA, the CDR3 is TGTGCCAGCAGCTTGATGACAGGGGAGTATGACTACACCTTC. It specifies CASSLMTGEYDYTF.